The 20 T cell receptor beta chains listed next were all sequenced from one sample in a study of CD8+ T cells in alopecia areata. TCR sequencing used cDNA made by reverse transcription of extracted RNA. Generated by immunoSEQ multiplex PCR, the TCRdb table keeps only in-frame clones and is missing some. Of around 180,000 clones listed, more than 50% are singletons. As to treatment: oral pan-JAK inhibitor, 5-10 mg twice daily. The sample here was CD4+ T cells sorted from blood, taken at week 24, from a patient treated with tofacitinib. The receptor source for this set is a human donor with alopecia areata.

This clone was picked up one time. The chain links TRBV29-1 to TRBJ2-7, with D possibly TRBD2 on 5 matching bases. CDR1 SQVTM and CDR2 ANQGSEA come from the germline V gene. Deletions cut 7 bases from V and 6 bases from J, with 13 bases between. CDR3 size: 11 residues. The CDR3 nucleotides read TGCAGCGCAGCCACTAGGGTCGAGCAGTACTTC. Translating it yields CSAATRVEQYF.

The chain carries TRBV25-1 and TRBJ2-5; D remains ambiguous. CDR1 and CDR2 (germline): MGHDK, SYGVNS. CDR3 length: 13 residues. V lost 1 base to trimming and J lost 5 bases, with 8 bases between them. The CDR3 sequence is CASSELTVETQYF. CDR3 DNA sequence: TGTGCCAGCAGTGAATTAACGGTGGAGACCCAGTACTTC.

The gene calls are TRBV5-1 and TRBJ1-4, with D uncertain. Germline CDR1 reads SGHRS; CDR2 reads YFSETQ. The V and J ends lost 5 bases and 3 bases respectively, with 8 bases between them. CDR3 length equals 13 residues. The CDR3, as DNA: TGCGCCAGCAGATACGGGGCTAATGAAAAACTGTTTTTT. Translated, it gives CASRYGANEKLFF.

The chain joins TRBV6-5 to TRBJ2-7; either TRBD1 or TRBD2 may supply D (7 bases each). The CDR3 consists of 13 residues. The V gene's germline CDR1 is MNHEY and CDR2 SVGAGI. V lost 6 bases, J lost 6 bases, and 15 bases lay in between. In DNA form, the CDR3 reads TGTGCCAGCAGACCAGGGGGGGCCTTCGAGCAGTACTTC. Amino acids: CASRPGGAFEQYF.

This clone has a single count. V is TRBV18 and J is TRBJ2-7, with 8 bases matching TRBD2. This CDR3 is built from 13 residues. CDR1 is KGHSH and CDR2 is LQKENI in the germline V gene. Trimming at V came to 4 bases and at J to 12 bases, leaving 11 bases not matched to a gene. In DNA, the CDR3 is TGTGCCAGCTCACTCAGCGGGGGCCCAGGGCTGTACTTC. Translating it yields CASSLSGGPGLYF.

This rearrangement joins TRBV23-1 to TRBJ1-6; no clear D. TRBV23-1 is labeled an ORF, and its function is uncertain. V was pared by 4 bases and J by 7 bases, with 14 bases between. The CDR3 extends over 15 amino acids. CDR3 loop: CASSRRVGKNSPLHF. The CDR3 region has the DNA TGCGCCAGCAGTCGGAGGGTCGGCAAGAATTCACCCCTCCACTTT.

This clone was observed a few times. CDR3 nucleotide sequence: TGTGCCAGCAGTGTCCAACAGGGGATGTACGAGCAGTACTTC. Residues: CASSVQQGMYEQYF. The chain combines TRBV28 with TRBJ2-7; TRBD1 matches at 7 bases. There are 14 residues in the CDR3. J lost 4 bases, V lost 5 bases, and 8 bases had no gene match. The V gene's germline CDR1 is MDHEN and CDR2 SYDVKM. Combining the CDR3 with reference TRBV28 and TRBJ2-7 gives the whole variable domain DVKVTQSSRYLVKRTGEKVFLECVQDMDHENMFWYRQDPGLGLRLIYFSYDVKMKEKGDIPEGYSVSREKKERFSLILESASTNQTSMYLCASSVQQGMYEQYFGPGTRLTVT.

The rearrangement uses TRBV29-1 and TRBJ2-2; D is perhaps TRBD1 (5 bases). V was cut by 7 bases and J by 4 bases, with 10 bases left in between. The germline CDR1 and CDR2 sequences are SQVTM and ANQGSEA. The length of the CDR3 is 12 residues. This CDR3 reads CSAGAATGELFF. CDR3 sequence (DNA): TGCAGCGCTGGGGCAGCCACCGGGGAGCTGTTTTTT.

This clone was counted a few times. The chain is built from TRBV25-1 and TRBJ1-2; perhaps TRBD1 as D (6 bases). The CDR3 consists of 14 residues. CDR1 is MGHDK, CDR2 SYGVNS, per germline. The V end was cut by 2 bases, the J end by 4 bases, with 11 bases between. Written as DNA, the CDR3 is TGTGCCAGCAGTGAAGCAGGGGCCCTCTATGGCTACACCTTC. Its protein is CASSEAGALYGYTF.

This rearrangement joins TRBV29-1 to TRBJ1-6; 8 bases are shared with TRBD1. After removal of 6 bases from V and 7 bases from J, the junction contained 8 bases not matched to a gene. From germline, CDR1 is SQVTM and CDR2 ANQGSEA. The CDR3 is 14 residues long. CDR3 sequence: CSVRQGNSNSPLHF. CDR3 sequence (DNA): TGCAGCGTGCGACAGGGGAATTCGAATTCACCCCTCCACTTT.

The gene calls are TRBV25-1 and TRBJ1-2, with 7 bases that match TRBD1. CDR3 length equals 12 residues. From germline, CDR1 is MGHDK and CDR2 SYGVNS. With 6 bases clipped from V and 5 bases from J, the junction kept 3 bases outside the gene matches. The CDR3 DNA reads TGTGCCAGCAGAGACAGGGATTATGGCTACACCTTC. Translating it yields CASRDRDYGYTF.

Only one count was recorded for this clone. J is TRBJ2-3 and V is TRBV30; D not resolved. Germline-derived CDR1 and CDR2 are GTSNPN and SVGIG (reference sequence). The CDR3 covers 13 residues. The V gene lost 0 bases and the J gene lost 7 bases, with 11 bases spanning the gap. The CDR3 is CAWSVIWANTQYF. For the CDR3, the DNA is TGTGCCTGGAGTGTAATTTGGGCAAATACGCAGTATTTT. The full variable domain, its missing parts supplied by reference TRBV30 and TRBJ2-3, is SQTIHQWPATLVQPVGSPLSLECTVEGTSNPNLYWYRQAAGRGLQLLFYSVGIGQISSEVPQNLSASRPQDRQFILSSKKLLLSDSGFYLCAWSVIWANTQYFGPGTRLTVL.

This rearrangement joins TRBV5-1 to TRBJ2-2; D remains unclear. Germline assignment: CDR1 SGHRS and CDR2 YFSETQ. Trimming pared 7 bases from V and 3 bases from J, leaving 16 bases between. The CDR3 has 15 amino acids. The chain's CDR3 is CASASLFDHTGELFF. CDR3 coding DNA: TGCGCCAGCGCCTCCCTATTCGATCACACCGGGGAGCTGTTTTTT.

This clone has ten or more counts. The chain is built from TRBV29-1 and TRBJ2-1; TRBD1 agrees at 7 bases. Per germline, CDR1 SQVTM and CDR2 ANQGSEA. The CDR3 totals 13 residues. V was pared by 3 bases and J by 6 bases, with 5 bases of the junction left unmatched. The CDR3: CSVEDGTANEQFF. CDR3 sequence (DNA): TGCAGCGTTGAGGATGGGACAGCCAATGAGCAGTTCTTC.

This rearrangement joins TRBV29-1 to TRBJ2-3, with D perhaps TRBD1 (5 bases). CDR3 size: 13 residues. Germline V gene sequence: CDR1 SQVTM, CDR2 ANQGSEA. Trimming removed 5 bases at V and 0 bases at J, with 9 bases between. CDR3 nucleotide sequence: TGCAGCGTTAAGGGGCTGAGCACAGATACGCAGTATTTT. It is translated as CSVKGLSTDTQYF.

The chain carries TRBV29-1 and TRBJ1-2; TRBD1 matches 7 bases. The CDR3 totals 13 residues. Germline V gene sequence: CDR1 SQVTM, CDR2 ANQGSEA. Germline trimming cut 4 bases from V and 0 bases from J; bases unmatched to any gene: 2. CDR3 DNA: TGCAGCGTTGGACAGGGCCCTAACTATGGCTACACCTTC. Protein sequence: CSVGQGPNYGYTF.

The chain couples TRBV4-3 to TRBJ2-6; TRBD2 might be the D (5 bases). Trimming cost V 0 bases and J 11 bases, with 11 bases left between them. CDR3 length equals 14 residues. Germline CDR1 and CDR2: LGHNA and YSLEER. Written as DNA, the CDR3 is TGCGCCAGCAGCCAAGAGGGAGCCTTGGACGTCCTGACTTTC. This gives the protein CASSQEGALDVLTF.

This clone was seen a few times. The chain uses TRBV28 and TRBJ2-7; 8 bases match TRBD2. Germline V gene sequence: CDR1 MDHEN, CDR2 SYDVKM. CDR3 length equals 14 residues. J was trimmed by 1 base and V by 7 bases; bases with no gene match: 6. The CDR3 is CASIRGGVSYEQYF. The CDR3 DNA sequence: TGTGCCAGCATCCGGGGGGGAGTATCCTACGAGCAGTACTTC. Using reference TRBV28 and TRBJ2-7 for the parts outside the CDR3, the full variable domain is DVKVTQSSRYLVKRTGEKVFLECVQDMDHENMFWYRQDPGLGLRLIYFSYDVKMKEKGDIPEGYSVSREKKERFSLILESASTNQTSMYLCASIRGGVSYEQYFGPGTRLTVT.

CDR3 loop: CAWSPDRTSLGNTIYF. The CDR3 DNA reads TGTGCCTGGAGTCCAGACAGGACGAGTCTGGGAAACACCATATATTTT. The V and J genes are TRBV30 and TRBJ1-3; possible D gene TRBD1, 6 bases. This CDR3 comprises 16 residues. V was trimmed by 2 bases and J by 4 bases, leaving 18 bases between them. Germline CDR1 reads GTSNPN; CDR2 reads SVGIG (reference sequence).

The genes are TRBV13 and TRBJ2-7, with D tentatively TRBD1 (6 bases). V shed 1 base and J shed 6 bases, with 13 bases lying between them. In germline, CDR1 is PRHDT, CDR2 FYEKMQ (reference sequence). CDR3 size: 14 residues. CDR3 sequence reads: CASSLEQGFGEQYF. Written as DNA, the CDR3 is TGTGCCAGCAGCTTAGAGCAGGGGTTTGGCGAGCAGTACTTC.